The rows below give T cell receptor beta chains drawn from one sample of a study of technical replicates of blood from a few donors. TCRdb's table, derived via immunoSEQ multiplex PCR, lists solely in-frame clones and lacks some. The table records some 76,000 clones, 85% to 95% of them present only once. Sequenced sample: T cells isolated from PBMCs. The receptors shown here come from a human donor in good health. Each CDR3 is given with its conserved first and last residue. The D gene is left open where the match is weak. Size is omitted from some rows. Given values are once, few, many or a class for expanded clones.

v_call: TRBV19
j_call: TRBJ2-7
clone_size: NA
d_call: NA
cdr3_nt: TGTGCCAGTAGTATATTCGCTGAAGTCCGTACGGGGCAGTACTTC
cdr3_aa: CASSIFAEVRTGQYF

v_call: TRBV5-1
j_call: TRBJ1-4
clone_size: once
d_call: TRBD1
cdr3_nt: TGCGCCAGCAGCTTCGGGACAGAACGTGTAACTAATGAAAAACTGTTTTTT
cdr3_aa: CASSFGTERVTNEKLFF

v_call: TRBV10-3
j_call: TRBJ1-5
clone_size: NA
d_call: NA
cdr3_nt: TGTGCCATCAGTGAGTCGAGGGGGGGCGCAGGTTATCAGCCCCAGCATTTT
cdr3_aa: CAISESRGGAGYQPQHF

v_call: TRBV2
j_call: TRBJ1-5
clone_size: NA
d_call: NA
cdr3_nt: TGTGCCAGCGTGGAGGAACGTAGTGTCAGCAATCAGCCCCAGCATTTT
cdr3_aa: CASVEERSVSNQPQHF

v_call: TRBV7-9
j_call: TRBJ2-4
clone_size: NA
d_call: TRBD1
cdr3_nt: TGTGCCAGCAGCTTAGGGGTCCGGGACAGGGACATTCAGTACTTC
cdr3_aa: CASSLGVRDRDIQYF

v_call: TRBV6-5
j_call: TRBJ2-1
clone_size: NA
d_call: NA
cdr3_nt: TGTGCCAGCAGTTACGTGACAGAGGCCTACAATGAGCAGTTCTTC
cdr3_aa: CASSYVTEAYNEQFF

v_call: TRBV5-6
j_call: TRBJ2-1
clone_size: many
d_call: NA
cdr3_nt: TGTGCCAGCAGCTTGACGGAGAGCCCCTACAATGAGCAGTTCTTC
cdr3_aa: CASSLTESPYNEQFF

v_call: TRBV11-2
j_call: TRBJ2-7
clone_size: NA
d_call: NA
cdr3_nt: TGTGCCAGCAGCTTAGCACAGCTGCCTTACGAGCAGTACTTC
cdr3_aa: CASSLAQLPYEQYF

v_call: TRBV6-1
j_call: TRBJ2-7
clone_size: NA
d_call: NA
cdr3_nt: TGTGCCAGCAGTCTCCGACATTACACCTACGAGCAGTACTTC
cdr3_aa: CASSLRHYTYEQYF

v_call: TRBV4-1
j_call: TRBJ1-2
clone_size: NA
d_call: TRBD1
cdr3_nt: TGCGCCAGCAGCCAGGACCCAACCGGGACAGCCTATGGCTACACCTTC
cdr3_aa: CASSQDPTGTAYGYTF

v_call: TRBV6-1
j_call: TRBJ1-1
clone_size: NA
d_call: TRBD1
cdr3_nt: TGTGCCAGCAGCCTCACCACAGGGGACACTGAAGCTTTCTTT
cdr3_aa: CASSLTTGDTEAFF

v_call: TRBV27
j_call: TRBJ2-3
clone_size: NA
d_call: TRBD1
cdr3_nt: TGTGCCAGCACCTTGGGGGGACAGGGTATGAATACGCAGTATTTT
cdr3_aa: CASTLGGQGMNTQYF

v_call: TRBV30
j_call: TRBJ2-3
clone_size: NA
d_call: NA
cdr3_nt: TGTGCCTGGAGTGCCCCGGTCGACGGGAGCCTGTATTTT
cdr3_aa: CAWSAPVDGSLYF

v_call: TRBV5-4
j_call: TRBJ2-2
clone_size: NA
d_call: TRBD2
cdr3_nt: TGTGCCAGCAGCTTGGGACTAGCGGGAAGCGGGGAGCTGTTTTTT
cdr3_aa: CASSLGLAGSGELFF

v_call: TRBV7-2
j_call: TRBJ2-7
clone_size: NA
d_call: NA
cdr3_nt: TGTGCCAGCAGCTTAGCCATCGACGCAGGGAAGTACTTC
cdr3_aa: CASSLAIDAGKYF

v_call: TRBV28
j_call: TRBJ2-7
clone_size: once
d_call: TRBD2
cdr3_nt: TGTGCCAGCAGCCATATTGGACTAGCCGAAGACTACGAGCAGTACTTC
cdr3_aa: CASSHIGLAEDYEQYF

v_call: TRBV19
j_call: TRBJ1-5
clone_size: NA
d_call: TRBD1
cdr3_nt: TGTGCCAGTAGTATAGTTTCAGGGGGCGAACAGCCCCAGCATTTT
cdr3_aa: CASSIVSGGEQPQHF

v_call: TRBV12-5
j_call: TRBJ1-1
clone_size: NA
d_call: NA
cdr3_nt: TGTGCTAGTGCTTTCGGGAACACTGAAGCTTTCTTT
cdr3_aa: CASAFGNTEAFF

v_call: TRBV6-5
j_call: TRBJ2-1
clone_size: once
d_call: NA
cdr3_nt: TGTGCCAGCAGTTATTTTGCGGGAAAAGGGTACAATGAGCAGTTCTTC
cdr3_aa: CASSYFAGKGYNEQFF

v_call: TRBV19
j_call: TRBJ2-1
clone_size: NA
d_call: NA
cdr3_nt: TGTGCCAGTAGTATTGCGGGAATCTCCTACAATGAGCAGTTCTTC
cdr3_aa: CASSIAGISYNEQFF

v_call: TRBV7-8
j_call: TRBJ1-5
clone_size: NA
d_call: NA
cdr3_nt: TGTGCCAGCAGCTTAATTCAGGGTGAGTATCAGCCCCAGCATTTT
cdr3_aa: CASSLIQGEYQPQHF

v_call: TRBV27
j_call: TRBJ2-7
clone_size: NA
d_call: TRBD1
cdr3_nt: TGTGCCAGCAGCAGACAGGGCTACGAGCAGTACTTC
cdr3_aa: CASSRQGYEQYF

v_call: TRBV5-1
j_call: TRBJ1-1
clone_size: NA
d_call: NA
cdr3_nt: TGCGCCAGCAGCCGAAGGACAGACAACACTGAAGCTTTCTTT
cdr3_aa: CASSRRTDNTEAFF

v_call: TRBV27
j_call: TRBJ2-7
clone_size: NA
d_call: TRBD2
cdr3_nt: TGTGCCAGCAGTAAACTAGCGGGAATAGGAGAGCAGTACTTC
cdr3_aa: CASSKLAGIGEQYF

v_call: TRBV4-2
j_call: TRBJ2-2
clone_size: NA
d_call: TRBD1
cdr3_nt: TGTGCCAGCAGCCAAGCGAGTACAGGGGTGACCGGGGAGCTGTTTTTT
cdr3_aa: CASSQASTGVTGELFF